These 20 T cell receptor beta chains were all obtained from the same sample, sequenced in a study of cytomegalovirus exposure and HLA in healthy donors. PCR amplification relied on 60 Vbeta primers (plus 13 Jbeta primers). Produced via immunoSEQ multiplex PCR; TCRdb's table is partial and in-frame only. The repertoire holds 100,000 to 150,000 clones, with about 79% as singletons. Sequencing was done on a sample of PBMCs. These receptors came from a woman aged 45-65 years in good health and CMV-seronegative.

The chain links TRBV7-2 to TRBJ1-6, with a weak D call TRBD1 (6 bases). The ends were cut back, 4 bases at V and 10 bases at J, with 11 bases in the middle. The CDR3 totals 13 residues. CDR1 is SGHTA, CDR2 FQGNSA, per germline. For the CDR3, the DNA is TGTGCCAGCAGCTCGTACAGGGACTCACCCCTCCACTTT. This codes for CASSSYRDSPLHF.

V usage is TRBV19 and J usage is TRBJ2-3, with TRBD2 matching 7 bases. Germline V gene data show CDR1 as LNHDA and CDR2 as SQIVND (reference sequence). There are 15 residues in the CDR3. V lost 4 bases, J lost 3 bases, and 7 bases stayed unmatched. CDR3 sequence: CASSREGRRTDTQYF. CDR3 nucleotide sequence: TGTGCCAGTAGTAGGGAGGGGCGGCGGACAGATACGCAGTATTTT.

The rearrangement links TRBV7-6 to TRBJ2-5; 8 positions agree with TRBD2. The CDR3 totals 14 residues. V gave up 5 bases and J gave up 9 bases; unmatched junction bases: 11. Germline V CDR1 and CDR2: SGHVS, FNYEAQ. Here the CDR3 DNA reads TGTGCCAGCAGCGGTGGACTAGCCCCGAGGGCCCAGTACTTC. Translating it yields CASSGGLAPRAQYF.

This clone was detected only once. This chain links TRBV6-1 with TRBJ2-2; 8 bases match TRBD2. Germline loops: CDR1 MNHNS, CDR2 SASEGT. With 1 base clipped from V and 4 bases from J, the junction kept 5 bases outside the gene matches. The CDR3 length is 16 residues. The CDR3 spells CASSEVRGGGTGELFF. DNA for the CDR3: TGTGCCAGCAGTGAAGTTCGGGGGGGAGGCACCGGGGAGCTGTTTTTT.

The chain is built from TRBV28 and TRBJ1-1; D gene unclear. The CDR3 is made up of 13 amino acids. Germline V gene data show CDR1 as MDHEN and CDR2 as SYDVKM. The germline V and J ends were trimmed by 6 bases and 1 base, with 9 bases remaining between them. The CDR3 nucleotides read TGTGCCAGCAGGCCACCACAGAACACTGAAGCTTTCTTT. This sequence encodes CASRPPQNTEAFF.

Notes on this clone: An end of the junction does not agree with germline; a read error may underlie this. The chain carries TRBV7-7 and TRBJ2-3; D is perhaps TRBD2 (6 bases). This CDR3 is 14 amino acids long. Germline CDR1 SSHAT, CDR2 FNYEAQ (reference sequence). Here the CDR3 reads CASSSGLSTDTQYF. In nucleotides, the CDR3 is TGTGCTAGCAGCTCGGGACTTAGCACAGATACGCAGTATTTT.

The chain couples TRBV7-9 to TRBJ1-4; TRBD1 matches at 8 bases. The length of the CDR3 is 13 residues. J was trimmed by 7 bases and V by 4 bases; bases with no gene match: 2. Germline CDR1 and CDR2: SEHNR and FQNEAQ (reference sequence). CDR3 in amino acids: CASSSTGAEKLFF. The CDR3 DNA reads TGTGCCAGCAGCTCGACAGGGGCTGAAAAACTGTTTTTT.

J is TRBJ2-3 and V is TRBV19; 9 bases match TRBD1. Germline V lookup: CDR1 LNHDA, CDR2 SQIVND (reference sequence). Trimming at V came to 5 bases and at J to 5 bases, leaving 5 bases not matched to a gene. The CDR3 length is 14 residues. In DNA, the CDR3 is TGTGCCAGTAGTCCCCGGACAGGGGTAGATACGCAGTATTTT. Protein sequence: CASSPRTGVDTQYF. The entire variable domain, with the rest obtained from reference TRBV19 and TRBJ2-3, is as follows: DGGITQSPKYLFRKEGQNVTLSCEQNLNHDAMYWYRQDPGQGLRLIYYSQIVNDFQKGDIAEGYSVSREKKESFPLTVTSAQKNPTAFYLCASSPRTGVDTQYFGPGTRLTVL.

The rearrangement links TRBV23-1 to TRBJ2-6; no reliable D call. TRBV23-1 belongs to the ORF category, with a function that is uncertain. The CDR3 sequence is 19 residues long. V dropped 0 bases and J dropped 0 bases, with 15 bases sitting between them. The CDR3 region has the DNA TGCGCCAGCAGTCAATCCCTTACCGCGCCGTGCTCTGGGGCCAACGTCCTGACTTTC. This gives the protein CASSQSLTAPCSGANVLTF.

The chain joins TRBV6-5 to TRBJ2-7, with 10 nucleotides matching TRBD2. Trimming took 5 bases from V and 3 from J; bases not matched to a gene: 4. The length of the CDR3 is 14 residues. The germline CDR1 and CDR2 sequences are MNHEY and SVGAGI. CDR3 nucleotides: TGTGCCAGCAGTGTAGCGGGAGGAAGCTACGAGCAGTACTTC. Its translation is CASSVAGGSYEQYF.

This clone was counted only a few times. CDR3 loop: CASGGQGTDTQYF. CDR3 nucleotide sequence: TGTGCCAGCGGGGGACAGGGCACAGATACGCAGTATTTT. The chain joins TRBV2 to TRBJ2-3; the match to TRBD1 covers 8 bases. The CDR3 spans 13 residues. Germline lookup yields CDR1 SNHLY and CDR2 FYNNEI. V lost 8 bases, J lost 1 base, and 2 bases stayed unmatched.

This rearrangement joins TRBV4-1 to TRBJ2-1; tentatively, D is TRBD2 (5 bases). This CDR3 spans 15 amino acids. Germline V gene lookup returns CDR1 MGHRA and CDR2 YSYEKL. V was shortened by 1 base and J by 7 bases, with 14 bases between the two germline ends. CDR3 sequence: CASSQADRDRNEQFF. The CDR3 nucleotides read TGCGCCAGCAGCCAAGCGGATCGGGATCGAAATGAGCAGTTCTTC.

This chain connects TRBV28 to TRBJ1-2; perhaps TRBD1 as D (5 bases). The CDR3 extends over 15 amino acids. Germline V gene data show CDR1 as MDHEN and CDR2 as SYDVKM. V lost 5 bases, J lost 0 bases, and 13 bases lay in between. The CDR3 here is CASSPLLTANYGYTF. The CDR3 bases are TGTGCCAGCAGTCCGTTACTGACAGCTAACTATGGCTACACCTTC.

This clone appeared a few times. V usage is TRBV9 and J usage is TRBJ1-1; 8 nucleotides align to TRBD1. CDR3 length: 15 residues. Germline CDR1 SGDLS, CDR2 YYNGEE. The junction had 4 bases not matched to a gene; V was cut back by 3 bases and J by 0 bases. The CDR3: CASSAQGAMNTEAFF. CDR3 DNA sequence: TGTGCCAGCAGCGCGCAGGGGGCGATGAACACTGAAGCTTTCTTT. The full variable domain, completed using reference TRBV9 and TRBJ1-1, is DSGVTQTPKHLITATGQRVTLRCSPRSGDLSVYWYQQSLDQGLQFLIQYYNGEERAKGNILERFSAQQFPDLHSELNLSSLELGDSALYFCASSAQGAMNTEAFFGQGTRLTVV.

This chain links TRBV7-3 with TRBJ2-7; D gene unclear. V was trimmed by 1 base and J by 6 bases, leaving 19 bases between them. Germline V gives CDR1 SGHTA, CDR2 FQGTGA. The CDR3 runs to 16 residues. In DNA form, the CDR3 reads TGTGCCAGCAGCTTAATTGCGTGGGCAGGTACTGGCGAGCAGTACTTC. Its protein product is CASSLIAWAGTGEQYF.

The chain is built from TRBV7-2 and TRBJ2-3; TRBD2 matches at 8 bases. Germline V gene data show CDR1 as SGHTA and CDR2 as FQGNSA. V gave up 5 bases and J gave up 9 bases; unmatched junction bases: 7. The CDR3 runs 13 residues. The CDR3 DNA is TGTGCCAGCAGCCCCGCAGGCGGGAGGACGCAGTATTTT. This encodes CASSPAGGRTQYF.

The V gene is TRBV27, the J gene TRBJ2-7, with 12 bases aligning to TRBD2. The CDR3 consists of 15 residues. With V trimmed by 3 bases and J by 5 bases, 5 bases remained unmatched. From germline, CDR1 is MNHEY and CDR2 SMNVEV (reference sequence). The DNA for the CDR3 is TGTGCCAGCAGTTTTACTAGCGGGAGGATAAACGAGCAGTACTTC. Translating it yields CASSFTSGRINEQYF.

This chain joins TRBV13 and TRBJ1-2; unclear D gene. There are 15 residues in the CDR3. V was pared by 5 bases and J by 7 bases, with 20 bases between. From germline, CDR1 is PRHDT and CDR2 FYEKMQ (reference sequence). The CDR3 bases are TGTGCCAGCAGCCACCCTGAGGAGGGAGTGAGTGGCTACACCTTC. It translates to CASSHPEEGVSGYTF.

This clone turned up a few times. V and J are TRBV5-1 and TRBJ2-1; 12 bases map to TRBD1. V dropped 4 bases and J dropped 8; count of bases not matched to a gene: 10. The CDR3 runs 16 residues. The V gene's germline CDR1 is SGHRS and CDR2 YFSETQ. As DNA, the CDR3 is TGCGCCAGCAGCCTCCGGGACAGGGGGCCTTTGGATGAGCAGTTCTTC. Protein product: CASSLRDRGPLDEQFF.

The chain joins TRBV30 to TRBJ1-1, with D maybe TRBD1 (6 bases). Trimming removed 5 bases from V and 3 bases from J, with 10 bases in between. Germline V gives CDR1 GTSNPN, CDR2 SVGIG (reference sequence). The CDR3 runs to 12 residues. The CDR3 reads CAWRDTYTEAFF. The DNA of the CDR3 is TGTGCCTGGCGGGACACCTACACTGAAGCTTTCTTT.